This T cell receptor (beta chain) was documented in a study of cytomegalovirus exposure and HLA in healthy donors. Use of 60 Vbeta and 13 Jbeta primers characterized the PCR. Measured with immunoSEQ multiplex PCR; TCRdb has only the in-frame clones, and not every one. The table lists 150,000 to 200,000 clones, 75% of them singletons. Whole-study results and caveats: Analyzed later, most CMV-associated TCR beta chains appeared HLA-restricted. Later, an analysis showed that TCR beta chains associated with HLA were more clonally expanded than others that were equally common. Presence/absence analyses assumed roughly uniform sequencing depth across donors. As was reported, the classifier diagnosed cytomegalovirus status with high specificity and sensitivity.

This clone was detected a few times. Its antigen is currently unknown. Germline lookup yields CDR1 SGHAT and CDR2 FQNNGV. V was cut by 2 bases and J by 0 bases, with 8 bases left in between. This CDR3 is 15 amino acids long. This sequence joins TRBV11-2 and TRBJ1-3; D not certain. The source is a woman aged 50 to 60 in good health and CMV-seropositive. Sequences were obtained from PBMCs. CDR3 residues: CASSLLGLSGNTIYF. The DNA of the CDR3 is TGTGCCAGCAGCTTACTAGGCCTCTCTGGAAACACCATATATTTT.